The sequence of this TCR beta chain was determined in a study of CD8 T cells in ankylosing spondylitis. General study results and limits: Characteristic, it appeared, of ankylosing spondylitis blood was a TCR beta motif of about eight highly homologous variants. Significant enrichment of disease-linked clones was reported in matched ankylosing spondylitis synovial fluid.

Quantitative 5'-RACE with molecular barcodes produced the TCR beta libraries. TCRdb used MiXCR to reprocess the 5' RACE reads, holding one entry per CDR3 protein. The sample comprises 300,000 to 400,000 distinct CDR3 sequences, 11% of which are singletons, and roughly a tenth rests with the top ten. The CDR3 runs to 16 residues. The ends were cut back, 0 bases at V and 4 bases at J, with 15 bases in the middle. CDR1 is SGHVS and CDR2 is FNYEAQ in the germline V gene. This clonotype showed up many times. Its cognate antigen is unknown. Input material: blood, either unsorted or a sorted T cell fraction (not recorded which). The sequence was collected from a female donor with ankylosing spondylitis or in good health (not recorded which). The chain uses TRBV7-6 and TRBJ2-5; D unclear. The chain's CDR3 is CASSLASGLVRETQYF. The DNA for the CDR3 is TGTGCCAGCAGCTTAGCGTCTGGTTTGGTTCGAGAGACCCAGTACTTC. The whole variable domain, remainder taken from reference TRBV7-6 and TRBJ2-5, is GAGVSQSPRYKVTKRGQDVALRCDPISGHVSLYWYRQALGQGPEFLTYFNYEAQQDKSGLPNDRFSAERPEGSISTLTIQRTEQRDSAMYRCASSLASGLVRETQYFGPGTRLLVL.